These 27 T cell receptor beta chains were all obtained from the same sample, sequenced in a study of blood T cell repertoires in COVID-19. TCRdb's table, derived via immunoSEQ multiplex PCR, lists solely in-frame clones and lacks some. The sample holds about 210,000 clones; 81% are singletons and the top ten take about 9.8%. The sequenced sample was PBMCs or T cells enriched from blood (not recorded which). The receptors shown here come from a woman in her fifties or sixties with acute COVID-19.

The chain joins TRBV4-3 to TRBJ2-1; 10 nucleotides line up with TRBD1. The CDR3 is 21 amino acids. Germline-derived CDR1 and CDR2 are LGHNA and YSLEER. J was trimmed by 3 bases and V by 0 bases; bases with no gene match: 17. The CDR3 nucleotides read TGCGCCAGCAGCCAAGATTCGACAGGGGGCAGGGTAGCGGCGAGCTACAATGAGCAGTTCTTC. Translation gives CASSQDSTGGRVAASYNEQFF.

This clone was observed a few times. The rearrangement uses TRBV5-1 and TRBJ2-3; 12 bases align to TRBD2. The CDR3 has 17 amino acids. Trimming removed 0 bases from V and 5 bases from J; junction bases left unmatched: 7. Germline CDR1 SGHRS, CDR2 YFSETQ. The CDR3 region is CASSLDGLAGRGDTQYF. CDR3 coding DNA: TGCGCCAGCAGCTTGGATGGACTAGCGGGGAGGGGAGATACGCAGTATTTT.

The chain combines TRBV6-2 or TRBV6-3 with TRBJ1-1; D gene unclear. The germline V and J ends were trimmed by 2 bases and 5 bases, with 9 bases remaining between them. This CDR3 has 13 residues. Per the germline V gene, CDR1 is MNHEY and CDR2 is SVGEGT. CDR3 coding DNA: TGTGCCAGCAGTTACCGGACGGGGACTGAAGCTTTCTTT. As protein: CASSYRTGTEAFF.

The V and J genes are TRBV11-3 and TRBJ1-4, with D possibly being TRBD1 (5 bases). CDR3 length equals 16 residues. V lost 5 bases and J lost 2, with 15 bases in between. The germline gives CDR1 SGHNT, CDR2 YENEEA. DNA for the CDR3: TGTGCCAGCAGCCGGGGGACCTATACGACTAATGAAAAACTGTTTTTT. As protein: CASSRGTYTTNEKLFF. The variable domain in full, completed from reference TRBV11-3 and TRBJ1-4, reads EAGVVQSPRYKIIEKKQPVAFWCNPISGHNTLYWYLQNLGQGPELLIRYENEEAVDDSQLPKDRFSAERLKGVDSTLKIQPAELGDSAVYLCASSRGTYTTNEKLFFGSGTQLSVL.

This chain joins TRBV15 and TRBJ2-5, with TRBD1 matching 7 bases. This CDR3 is built from 16 residues. Trimming cost V 0 bases and J 0 bases; bases outside gene matches: 4. From germline, CDR1 is LNHNV and CDR2 YYDKDF (reference sequence). CDR3 amino acids: CATSRDSGQNQETQYF. DNA for the CDR3: TGTGCCACCAGCAGAGATTCGGGACAGAACCAAGAGACCCAGTACTTC.

This clone was seen once. The chain is built from TRBV7-2 and TRBJ2-7; 11 nucleotides align to TRBD1. V gave up 5 bases and J gave up 4 bases; unmatched junction bases: 10. Germline V gene lookup returns CDR1 SGHTA and CDR2 FQGNSA. This CDR3 has 16 amino acids. CDR3 residues: CASSPFPGDRGYEQYF. In nucleotides, the CDR3 is TGTGCCAGCAGCCCCTTCCCCGGGGACAGGGGGTACGAGCAGTACTTC.

V usage is TRBV29-1 and J usage is TRBJ1-4, with D possibly matching TRBD1 (6 bases). The V end was cut by 7 bases, the J end by 6 bases, with 18 bases between. Looked up from germline, CDR1 is SQVTM and CDR2 is ANQGSEA. This CDR3 has 14 residues. DNA of the CDR3: TGCAGCGCCAGAACCAGGGGACGGGATGAAAAACTGTTTTTT. It specifies CSARTRGRDEKLFF. Combining the CDR3 with reference TRBV29-1 and TRBJ1-4 gives the whole variable domain SAVISQKPSRDICQRGTSLTIQCQVDSQVTMMFWYRQQPGQSLTLIATANQGSEATYESGFVIDKFPISRPNLTFSTLTVSNMSPEDSSIYLCSARTRGRDEKLFFGSGTQLSVL.

Remarks on this clone: Other DNA sequences within the sample encode an identical CDR3. V is TRBV10-3 and J is TRBJ2-1; D is possibly TRBD1 (6 bases). V shed 5 bases and J shed 3 bases, with 8 bases lying between them. CDR1 is ENHRY and CDR2 is SYGVKD in the germline V gene. The CDR3 spans 13 residues. CDR3 nucleotide sequence: TGTGCCATCAGTTTACAGGGCTACAATGAGCAGTTCTTC. This translates into CAISLQGYNEQFF.

A few counts support this clone. The V and J genes are TRBV11-3 and TRBJ2-5; 9 positions agree with TRBD1. J lost 3 bases, V lost 5 bases, and 7 bases had no gene match. CDR1 is SGHNT, CDR2 YENEEA, per germline. This CDR3 has 15 residues. DNA for the CDR3: TGTGCCAGCAGCGCGGGACAGGGCACAGAAGAGACCCAGTACTTC. This sequence encodes CASSAGQGTEETQYF. Variable domain in full (rest from reference TRBV11-3 and TRBJ2-5): EAGVVQSPRYKIIEKKQPVAFWCNPISGHNTLYWYLQNLGQGPELLIRYENEEAVDDSQLPKDRFSAERLKGVDSTLKIQPAELGDSAVYLCASSAGQGTEETQYFGPGTRLLVL.

This clone was observed a handful of times. V usage is TRBV28 and J usage is TRBJ2-2; D not resolved. V was shortened by 6 bases and J by 7 bases, with 18 bases between the two germline ends. CDR3 length equals 15 residues. The germline gives CDR1 MDHEN, CDR2 SYDVKM. Written as DNA, the CDR3 is TGTGCCAGCAGGAATTCTGCTATCATAAGCGGGGAGCTGTTTTTT. It specifies CASRNSAIISGELFF.

J is TRBJ1-2 and V is TRBV11-2, with TRBD1 matching over 8 bases. V gave up 3 bases and J gave up 8 bases; unmatched junction bases: 14. Germline values: CDR1 SGHAT, CDR2 FQNNGV. The CDR3 length is 16 residues. CDR3 coding DNA: TGTGCCAGCAGCTTGGGGACAGGATCCACCCTCGGGGGCTACACCTTC. This gives the protein CASSLGTGSTLGGYTF.

The chain has TRBV4-1 and TRBJ2-3; the match to TRBD2 covers 8 bases. Germline CDR1 reads MGHRA; CDR2 reads YSYEKL. V lost 4 bases and J lost 1; bases outside the gene matches: 13. The CDR3 spans 18 residues. The CDR3 reads CASSLQARGGQGTDTQYF. CDR3 nucleotides: TGCGCCAGCAGCCTCCAAGCCCGGGGGGGCCAAGGCACAGATACGCAGTATTTT.

The V gene is TRBV6-2 or TRBV6-3, the J gene TRBJ2-3; 7 nucleotides match TRBD1. There are 17 residues in the CDR3. J gave up 4 bases and V 2 bases, and 12 bases lay outside the gene matches. In germline, CDR1 is MNHEY, CDR2 SVGEGT. In DNA, the CDR3 is TGTGCCAGCAGTTACCGGCCGACAGGGCCAACCGCAGATACGCAGTATTTT. Amino acid sequence: CASSYRPTGPTADTQYF.

This chain connects TRBV7-8 to TRBJ1-2; D might be TRBD1 (5 bases). This CDR3 has 15 amino acids. Germline CDR1 reads SGHVS; CDR2 reads FQNEAQ. V lost 1 base to trimming and J lost 4 bases, with 13 bases between them. CDR3 sequence reads: CASSLVPAGPYGYTF. The CDR3, as DNA: TGTGCCAGCAGCTTAGTACCGGCAGGGCCCTATGGCTACACCTTC.

V is TRBV7-5 and J is TRBJ1-6; TRBD1 reflects the table's D call only, with no check against the DNA. TRBV7-5 is termed a pseudogene. The CDR3 covers 13 residues. The CDR3 nucleotides are TGTGCCAGAAGCACAAGGACAGGGCCGGCCCTCCACTTT. Encoded protein: CARSTRTGPALHF.

This clone came up once. DNA for the CDR3: TGTGCCAGCTCACCCCCAGGGCGGGGGGATTACGCTGAGCAGTTCTTC. As protein: CASSPPGRGDYAEQFF. The rearrangement links TRBV18 to TRBJ2-1, with 8 bases that match TRBD2. CDR1 is KGHSH and CDR2 is LQKENI in the germline V gene. With V trimmed by 3 bases and J by 9 bases, 13 bases remained unmatched. This CDR3 has 16 amino acids.

The V and J genes are TRBV3-1 (or the pseudogene TRBV3-2) and TRBJ2-3, with no clear D. The CDR3 has 13 residues. CDR1 and CDR2 from the germline V gene are LGHDT and YNNKEL (reference sequence). V gave up 1 base and J gave up 8 bases, with 10 bases separating them. The CDR3 bases are TGTGCCAGCAGCCAAGCGATTAGTGGTACGCAGTATTTT. Translated: CASSQAISGTQYF.

The rearrangement uses TRBV7-8 and TRBJ2-1; TRBD2 is a possible D gene (5 bases). CDR3 length: 15 residues. Germline V lookup: CDR1 SGHVS, CDR2 FQNEAQ. Trimming removed 1 base at V and 0 bases at J, with 7 bases between. CDR3 region: CASSLVGVSYNEQFF. The DNA for the CDR3 is TGTGCCAGCAGCTTAGTCGGGGTCTCCTACAATGAGCAGTTCTTC. Supplemented by reference TRBV7-8 and TRBJ2-1, the full variable domain reads GAGVSQSPRYKVAKRGQDVALRCDPISGHVSLFWYQQALGQGPEFLTYFQNEAQLDKSGLPSDRFFAERPEGSVSTLKIQRTQQEDSAVYLCASSLVGVSYNEQFFGPGTRLTVL.

This chain connects TRBV2 to TRBJ2-5, with a weak D call TRBD1 (6 bases). Looked up from germline, CDR1 is SNHLY and CDR2 is FYNNEI. The CDR3 is 15 amino acids. The V end lost 6 bases, the J end lost 1 base, and 15 bases lay between the germline ends. The CDR3 spells CASSPLQGPQETQYF. In nucleotides, the CDR3 is TGTGCCAGCAGCCCACTACAGGGTCCCCAAGAGACCCAGTACTTC.

The gene calls are TRBV7-2 and TRBJ2-5; a weak D match, TRBD2 (7 bases). The CDR3 runs 19 residues. CDR1 SGHTA and CDR2 FQGNSA come from the germline V gene. V lost 2 bases to trimming and J lost 4 bases, with 26 bases between them. The CDR3 loop reads CASSLKSARGGGAGETQYF. Here the CDR3 DNA reads TGTGCCAGCAGCTTAAAGTCGGCCCGGGGAGGGGGGGCCGGAGAGACCCAGTACTTC. The whole variable domain, remainder taken from reference TRBV7-2 and TRBJ2-5, is GAGVSQSPSNKVTEKGKDVELRCDPISGHTALYWYRQSLGQGLEFLIYFQGNSAPDKSGLPSDRFSAERTGGSVSTLTIQRTQQEDSAVYLCASSLKSARGGGAGETQYFGPGTRLLVL.

This clone was seen a handful of times. The chain links TRBV15 to TRBJ1-2; D ambiguous. V was pared by 6 bases and J by 8 bases, with 13 bases between. The CDR3 length is 12 residues. The germline V gene encodes CDR1 LNHNV and CDR2 YYDKDF (reference sequence). The CDR3 DNA is TGTGCCACCAGTACCTATTCGCCGGGCTACACCTTC. Translated, it gives CATSTYSPGYTF.

The chain recombines TRBV28 with TRBJ1-2; D unclear. The CDR3 totals 13 residues. V lost 6 bases and J 3 bases, leaving 11 bases between the germline ends. Germline loops: CDR1 MDHEN, CDR2 SYDVKM. CDR3 DNA: TGTGCCAGCAGCCCCCCGGGGTACTATGGCTACACCTTC. Amino acid sequence: CASSPPGYYGYTF.

Written as DNA, the CDR3 is TGTGCCAGCAGTTACTCGGGACAGGGACGAGAAAAACTGTTTTTT. Encoded protein: CASSYSGQGREKLFF. V gene TRBV6-2 or TRBV6-3 combines with J gene TRBJ1-4; TRBD1 matches 9 bases. The CDR3 length is 15 residues. Germline V CDR1 and CDR2: MNHEY, SVGEGT. Trimming cost V 0 bases and J 8 bases; bases outside gene matches: 4.

This chain joins TRBV2 and TRBJ2-1; the D gene is possibly TRBD2 (6 bases). Germline CDR1 is SNHLY and CDR2 is FYNNEI. The V gene lost 7 bases and the J gene lost 1 base, with 8 bases spanning the gap. This CDR3 region has 13 residues. CDR3 sequence: CASNLASYNEQFF. The DNA of the CDR3 is TGTGCCAGCAACCTAGCGTCCTACAATGAGCAGTTCTTC.

This chain links TRBV12-3 or TRBV12-4 with TRBJ1-1; possibly TRBD1 for D (5 bases). This CDR3 region has 13 residues. The V and J ends lost 7 bases and 8 bases respectively, with 17 bases between them. CDR3 in DNA: TGTGCCAGCACCCGCAGCGGGACGGGCGAAGCTTTCTTT. Its translation: CASTRSGTGEAFF.

The chain combines TRBV3-1 (or the pseudogene TRBV3-2) with TRBJ2-3; D is ambiguous. Deletions cut 4 bases from V and 4 bases from J, with 9 bases between. Germline assignment: CDR1 LGHDT and CDR2 YNNKEL (reference sequence). There are 13 residues in the CDR3. The CDR3 sequence is CASSLLMADTQYF. CDR3 bases: TGTGCCAGCAGCCTCCTAATGGCAGATACGCAGTATTTT.

The genes are TRBV7-2 and TRBJ1-2, with 8 bases lining up with TRBD1. The J segment lost 2 bases and the V segment lost 5 bases, leaving 4 bases of the junction unmatched. Germline V gene sequence: CDR1 SGHTA, CDR2 FQGNSA. The CDR3 length is 14 residues. In nucleotides, the CDR3 is TGTGCCAGCAGCCGGGACAGGTTGAACTATGGCTACACCTTC. Protein sequence: CASSRDRLNYGYTF.